This T cell receptor (beta chain) was sequenced for a study of control samples from healthy donors and cancer patients. Only in-frame clones appear in the TCRdb table, and some are missing; sequencing was by immunoSEQ multiplex PCR. Among around 63,000 clones listed, around 87% were seen once. CDR3 length equals 16 residues. The germline V and J ends were trimmed by 8 bases and 0 bases, with 19 bases remaining between them. CDR1 is SGHAT, CDR2 FQNNGV, per germline. The chain employs TRBV11-2 and TRBJ1-1; maybe TRBD1 (6 bases). The origin of this receptor is a woman aged 45-60 years with head and neck cancer. What was sequenced was PBMCs. CDR3 coding DNA: TGTGCCAGCCGAAGGGGGGCAAGGGCAGTGAACACTGAAGCTTTCTTT. Residues: CASRRGARAVNTEAFF.